This TCR beta chain was identified in a study of molecular identifiers for immune sequencing clone quantification. There are many counts of this clonotype. The authors built bulk TCR libraries by previously described methods with listed TCR primers. TCRdb independently ran MiXCR on the PCR reads; one entry per CDR3 protein. The sample carries under 600,000 distinct CDR3 sequences, about 26% recorded once. The CDR3 is 15 amino acids. The V end was cut by 0 bases, the J end by 4 bases, with 11 bases between. Germline V gene sequence: CDR1 MNHEY, CDR2 SVGAGI. This rearrangement joins TRBV6-5 to TRBJ2-3, with D possibly being TRBD2 (5 bases). The sequence was collected from a human donor in good health. Some libraries in this study had Jurkat cell RNA spiked in. Sequencing was performed on naive CD8+ T cells from blood, with Jurkat cell RNA spiked in. Subset: FACS-sorted CD8+CD4-CCR7+CD45RA+ naive T cells. Here the CDR3 reads CASSYSTAGADTQYF. Written as DNA, the CDR3 is TGTGCCAGCAGTTACTCGACTGCGGGCGCAGATACGCAGTATTTT.